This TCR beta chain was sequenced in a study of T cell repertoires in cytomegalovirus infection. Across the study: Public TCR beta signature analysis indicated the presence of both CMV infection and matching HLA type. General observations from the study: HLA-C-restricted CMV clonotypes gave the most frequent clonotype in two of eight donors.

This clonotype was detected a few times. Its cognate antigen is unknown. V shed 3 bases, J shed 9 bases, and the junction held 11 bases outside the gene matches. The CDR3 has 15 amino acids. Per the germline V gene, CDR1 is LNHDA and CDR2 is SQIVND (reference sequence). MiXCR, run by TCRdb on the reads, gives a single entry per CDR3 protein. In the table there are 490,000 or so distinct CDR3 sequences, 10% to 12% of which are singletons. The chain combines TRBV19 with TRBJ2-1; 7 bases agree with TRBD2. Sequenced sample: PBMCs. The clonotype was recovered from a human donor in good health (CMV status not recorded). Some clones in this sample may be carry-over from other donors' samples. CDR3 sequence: CASSIAETSSPEQFF. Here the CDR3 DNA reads TGTGCCAGTAGTATCGCCGAGACTAGCTCCCCTGAGCAGTTCTTC.